This T cell receptor beta chain appears in the sequencing data of a study of regulatory T cells in long-lasting Graves disease listed by TCRdb under 2021. Broadly, across the study: In the newly diagnosed Graves' disease group, patients had been taking antithyroid drugs for less than 3 months. A total of 35 or so samples were covered by TCR sequencing, comprising about 13 persistent and about 20 newly diagnosed Graves' disease patients. Peripheral blood TCR sequencing and RNA sequencing compared persistent Graves' disease patients with newly diagnosed Graves' disease patients. The study took place in China and was registered as a clinical trial. Study-wide conclusions, independent of this receptor: Persistent disease showed preferential use of TRBV28, TRBJ1-2 and TRBJ2-5, whereas newly diagnosed disease favored TRBV20-1 and TRBJ2-1. Compared with newly diagnosed patients, patients with persistent Graves' disease had lower TCR Shannon entropy and fewer highly expanded clones, which suggests clonal expansion. As a limitation, the authors acknowledged that the small sample size may reduce accuracy. Only the TCR beta chain was sequenced and analyzed. The study examined only peripheral blood because the primary lesion, thyroid tissue, could not be accessed. Patients with persistent disease shared more public clonotypes (about 2,500) than newly diagnosed patients did (966).

This clonotype was picked up many times. Its cognate antigen has yet to be identified. One base away there is no much larger clone; base qualities are not given. CDR1 DFQATT and CDR2 SNEGSKA were looked up in the germline V gene (reference sequence). The CDR3 sequence holds 14 residues, the cysteine and phenylalanine included. The sequence is cut down to CDR3 DNA, 42 bases in frame from base 1. The germline ends are 12 bases apart after V is trimmed by 2 bases and J by 5 bases. The intended sense of this specimen's time point label: newly diagnosed GD, antithyroid drugs for less than 3 months. For both TCR sequencing and RNA sequencing, RNA was extracted from PBMCs in TRIzol. Graves' disease was diagnosed according to American Thyroid Association guidelines. The patients came from an endocrinology department in Xi'an, China. From each patient, about 9 milliliters of peripheral blood was collected into an EDTA anticoagulant tube. Ficoll Paque Plus density gradient separation was used to isolate PBMCs, and no further T cell sorting was performed. An Agilent 2100 Bioanalyzer and agarose gel were used to check RNA quality, and a NanoDrop 2000 was used to measure RNA concentration.

Library creation used multiplex PCR. The run used an Illumina HiSeq 4000. TCR beta libraries were built with iRepertoire HTBI primers and Arm-PCR amplification of CDR3 regions. PCR products were gel purified before sequencing. The authors processed their data as follows. Gene usage analysis of CDR3 amino acid clonotypes used the roughly 60 TRBV and approximately 13 TRBJ segments found across samples. Filtered high-quality paired reads were merged into contigs using COPE and FqMerger. BLAST was used to align contigs to IMGT TRBV, TRBD and TRBJ reference genes, with CDR3 defined following IMGT. Clonotypes above 0.1% frequency were classified as highly expanded clones. Shannon entropy was used to measure repertoire diversity, and the Gini coefficient was used to measure V-J evenness. A clonotype was considered public if more than one individual shared it. The raw public data were reprocessed by TCRdb itself: fastp quality trimming at Q25, MiXCR clonotype calling, in-frame beta chains only. A single entry per CDR3 protein holds the most common genes and DNA from its merged rows. The authors' filters were not applied to this entry. The sample table contains hundreds of thousands of distinct CDR3 sequences; only one count was recorded for approximately 16% of them. Clones ranked in the top ten supply 20% to 25% of the sample.

These data also featured in a second study, about T cells in Graves' hyperthyroidism and ophthalmopathy. The second paper further reports: A patient counted as having stable Graves' hyperthyroidism if no progression to ophthalmopathy occurred over 18 months of follow-up. Hyperthyroidism patients were aged 18 to 65 years and newly diagnosed, with disease duration of less than 2 months. Any patient with an uncontrolled infection, another autoimmune disease, pregnancy or lactation was excluded. Diagnoses were based on clinical symptoms, serum thyroxine and TRAb, thyroid ultrasound and orbital computed tomography. The TCR CDR3 was subjected to a first round of RT-PCR using the HTBI primer set and the Qiagen OneStep RT-PCR kit. Most expanded thyroid clonotypes (frequency above 0.001) were also detected in blood, a finding suggesting that blood repertoires may reflect thyroid immune responses. A 13 V-J signature model separated ophthalmopathy from stable hyperthyroidism, with approximately 87% sensitivity and about 81% specificity in cross-validation and 80%/75% in testing. During validation, the model predicted progression to ophthalmopathy a median of roughly six months ahead of onset, with 60% to 71% sensitivity and 72% to 85% specificity. TCR V-J signatures able to tell the groups apart were searched for in a discovery cohort of 90 to 100 patients, of whom 43 had Graves' ophthalmopathy and 57 had stable Graves' hyperthyroidism. An independent validation cohort of fewer than 20 hyperthyroidism patients and approximately 17 patients who later progressed to ophthalmopathy tested prospective prediction of ophthalmopathy. For training and testing, the roughly 97 patients in the discovery cohort were randomly divided in a 7:3 ratio. Thyroid tissue and blood T-cell repertoires from several Graves' hyperthyroidism patients were also compared in the study. After sampling, hyperthyroidism patients received methimazole starting at 30 mg daily, and ophthalmopathy patients received high-dose intravenous methylprednisolone. A second multiplex PCR round built the libraries, followed by size selection and purification. The libraries were sequenced on an Illumina HiSeq2000 using paired-end 100 bp reads. SOAPnuke was used to process the raw data, with reads discarded if the reads contained adapters or uncalled bases, had a mean Phred below 15, or lacked an exact constant-primer or identifier match. High-quality paired reads were merged using COPE v1.2.5, and each unique nucleotide sequence was defined as a clonotype. MiTCR v1.1 was used to align the clonotypes against IMGT TRBV, TRBD and TRBJ reference segments. The analysis included only V-J combinations with a frequency above 0.0001, which together covered around 99% of the repertoires. The TCS score was defined as the ratio of F50 (clonal expansion) to E x V (chaos), calculated using BLOSUM62-based TCRdist between CDR3 peptides within each V-J. Welch's t-statistics and random forest reduced fewer than 600 V-J features to roughly 13, which were used in a naive Bayes classifier (R e1071). No statistical method was used to set the sample size in advance, and investigators knew the group allocation. The paper describes TCR Vbeta CDR3 sequencing of 130 to 150 peripheral blood samples, made up of some 40 ophthalmopathy patients, some 76 hyperthyroidism patients and roughly 17 progressor patients.

The source of this sequence is a middle-aged woman with Graves disease. Donor details come from another sample of the same person, matched by shared clones. Specimen: peripheral blood mononuclear cells (PBMCs), collected at new diagnosis, from a patient treated with antithyroid drugs. The chain is made from TRBV20-1 and TRBJ1-4; the D gene is possibly TRBD1, with 6 bases matching. CDR3 sequence: CSARILGGNEKLFF. The DNA sequence follows: TGCAGTGCTAGAATACTCGGGGGCAATGAAAAACTGTTTTTT.